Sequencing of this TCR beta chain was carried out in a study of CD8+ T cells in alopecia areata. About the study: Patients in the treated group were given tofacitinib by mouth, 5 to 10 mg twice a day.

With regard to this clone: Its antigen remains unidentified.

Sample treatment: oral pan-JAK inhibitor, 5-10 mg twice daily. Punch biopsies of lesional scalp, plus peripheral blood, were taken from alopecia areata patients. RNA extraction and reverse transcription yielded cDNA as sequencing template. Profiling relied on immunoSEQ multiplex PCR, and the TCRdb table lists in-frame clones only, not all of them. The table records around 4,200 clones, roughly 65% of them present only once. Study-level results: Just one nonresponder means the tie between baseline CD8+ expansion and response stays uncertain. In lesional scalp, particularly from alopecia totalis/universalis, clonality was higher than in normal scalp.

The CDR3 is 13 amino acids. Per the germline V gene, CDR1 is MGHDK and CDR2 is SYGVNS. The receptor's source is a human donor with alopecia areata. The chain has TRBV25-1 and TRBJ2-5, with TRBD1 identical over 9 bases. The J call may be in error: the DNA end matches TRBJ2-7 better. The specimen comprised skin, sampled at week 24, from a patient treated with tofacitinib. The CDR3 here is CASSHRGLNEQYF. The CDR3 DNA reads TGTGCCAGCAGCCACAGGGGGCTCAACGAGCAGTACTTC.